This T cell receptor beta chain derives from a study of human T cells and chemical hapten exposure. The overall study: Investigators sensitized around 2 cm by around 2 cm of upper inner arm skin with 2% DPC. Minor volume differences among pooled libraries chiefly drove per-sample TCR yield variation.

Time point given: patch test 3, about 24 weeks after DPC sensitization. Treatment denoted: therapeutic diphenylcyclopropenone sensitization with weekly scalp DPC. Researchers extracted total RNA from unfractionated whole blood. There are a few counts of this clonotype. Antigen unknown. Study conclusions and caveats: TCRs exceeding 1 in 1000 frequency stayed unchanged with DPC sensitization.

From the RACE reads, TCRdb called clonotypes with MiXCR, one entry per CDR3 protein. The sample carries some 110,000 distinct CDR3 sequences, around 11% recorded once. This CDR3 has 15 amino acids. V lost 2 bases, J lost 4 bases, and 1 base stayed unmatched. In germline, CDR1 is SGDLS, CDR2 YYNGEE. The sample in question was whole blood, obtained in connection with sensitization to the hapten diphenylcyclopropenone (DPC). This receptor was taken from a woman aged 45-65 years with alopecia areata. Some clones in this sample may be carry-over from other donors' samples. The chain has TRBV9 and TRBJ2-2, with TRBD2 matching 11 bases. DNA for the CDR3: TGTGCCAGCAGCGTGGGACTAGCGGTCACCGGGGAGCTGTTTTTT. Translation gives CASSVGLAVTGELFF.